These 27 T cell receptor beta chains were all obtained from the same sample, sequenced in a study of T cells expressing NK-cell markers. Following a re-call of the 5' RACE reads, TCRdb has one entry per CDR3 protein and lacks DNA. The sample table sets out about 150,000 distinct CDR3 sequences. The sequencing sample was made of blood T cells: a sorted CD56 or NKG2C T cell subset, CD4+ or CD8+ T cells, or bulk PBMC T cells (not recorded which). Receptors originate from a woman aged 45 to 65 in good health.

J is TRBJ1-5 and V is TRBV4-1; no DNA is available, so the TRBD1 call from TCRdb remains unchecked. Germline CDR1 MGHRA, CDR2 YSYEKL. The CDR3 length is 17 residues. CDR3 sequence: CASSQDQGDRHNQPQHF.

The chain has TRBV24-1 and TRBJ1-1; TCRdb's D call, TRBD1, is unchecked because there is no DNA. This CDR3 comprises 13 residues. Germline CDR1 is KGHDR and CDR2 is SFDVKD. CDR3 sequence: CATSDSGSPEAFF.

The CDR3 reads CASSFVSWDRANEQFF. V and J are TRBV12-3 or TRBV12-4 and TRBJ2-1; TCRdb reports TRBD1, a call that lacks DNA to check it against. The CDR3 extends over 16 amino acids.

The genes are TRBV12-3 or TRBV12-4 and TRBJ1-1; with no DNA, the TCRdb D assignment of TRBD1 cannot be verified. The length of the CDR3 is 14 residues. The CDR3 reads CASTLDRGNTEAFF.

CDR3: CAITGERNTGELFF. J is TRBJ2-2 and V is TRBV10-3. The CDR3 totals 14 residues. Germline CDR1 is ENHRY and CDR2 is SYGVKD.

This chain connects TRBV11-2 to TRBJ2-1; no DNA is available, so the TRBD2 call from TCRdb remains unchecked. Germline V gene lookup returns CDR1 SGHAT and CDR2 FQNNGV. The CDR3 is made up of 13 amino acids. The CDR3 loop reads CASSSSGSHEQFF.

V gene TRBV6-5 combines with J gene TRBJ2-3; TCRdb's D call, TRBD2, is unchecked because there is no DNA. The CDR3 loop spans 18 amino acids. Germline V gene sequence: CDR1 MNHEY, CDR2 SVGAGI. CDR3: CASSNTRLAGVGTDTQYF.

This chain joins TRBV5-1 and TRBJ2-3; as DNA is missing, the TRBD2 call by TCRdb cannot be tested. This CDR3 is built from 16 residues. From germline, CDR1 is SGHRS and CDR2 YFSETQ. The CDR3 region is CASSLDPSGSTDTQYF.

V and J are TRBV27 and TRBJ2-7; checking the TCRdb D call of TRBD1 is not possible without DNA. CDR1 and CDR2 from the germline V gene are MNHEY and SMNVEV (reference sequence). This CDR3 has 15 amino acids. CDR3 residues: CASSATGVWVYEQYF.

CDR3 sequence reads: CASSLLGDRGRRTEAFF. This chain joins TRBV12-3 or TRBV12-4 and TRBJ1-1; TCRdb's D call, TRBD1, is unchecked because there is no DNA. The CDR3 consists of 17 residues.

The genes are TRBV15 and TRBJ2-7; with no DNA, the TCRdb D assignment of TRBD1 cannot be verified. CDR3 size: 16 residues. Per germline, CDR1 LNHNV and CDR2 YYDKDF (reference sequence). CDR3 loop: CATSSYDLGRGDEQYF.

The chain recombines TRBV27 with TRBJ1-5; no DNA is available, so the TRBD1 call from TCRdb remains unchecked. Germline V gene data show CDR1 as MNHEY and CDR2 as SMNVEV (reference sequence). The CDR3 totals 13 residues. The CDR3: CASSYRADQPQHF.

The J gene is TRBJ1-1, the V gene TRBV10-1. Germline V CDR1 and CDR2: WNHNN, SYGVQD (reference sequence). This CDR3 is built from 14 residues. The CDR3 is CASSDGGMNTEAFF.

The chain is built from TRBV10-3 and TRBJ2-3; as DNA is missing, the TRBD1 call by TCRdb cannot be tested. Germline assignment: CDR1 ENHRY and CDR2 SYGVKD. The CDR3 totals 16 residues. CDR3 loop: CAITHGGEGGTDTQYF.

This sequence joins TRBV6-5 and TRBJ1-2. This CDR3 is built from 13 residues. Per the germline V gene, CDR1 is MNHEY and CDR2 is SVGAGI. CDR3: CASRFSTGYGYTF.

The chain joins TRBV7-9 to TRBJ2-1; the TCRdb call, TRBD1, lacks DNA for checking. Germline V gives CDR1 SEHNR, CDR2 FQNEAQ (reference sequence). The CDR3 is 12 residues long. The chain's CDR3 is CASSRGDHEQFF.

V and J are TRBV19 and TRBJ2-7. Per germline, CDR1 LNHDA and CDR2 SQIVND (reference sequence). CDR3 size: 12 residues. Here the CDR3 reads CASTDTPYEQYF.

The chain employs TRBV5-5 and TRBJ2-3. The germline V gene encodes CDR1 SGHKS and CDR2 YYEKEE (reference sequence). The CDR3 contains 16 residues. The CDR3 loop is CASSLRASAGTDTQYF.

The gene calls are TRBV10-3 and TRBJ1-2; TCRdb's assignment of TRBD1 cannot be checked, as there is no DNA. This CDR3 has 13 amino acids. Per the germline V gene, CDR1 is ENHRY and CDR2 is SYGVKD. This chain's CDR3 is CAISDGQGFGYTF.

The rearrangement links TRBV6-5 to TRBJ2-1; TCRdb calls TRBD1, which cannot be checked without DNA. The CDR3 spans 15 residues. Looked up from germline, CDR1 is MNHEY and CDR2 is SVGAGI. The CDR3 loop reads CASSSLALSPDEQFF.

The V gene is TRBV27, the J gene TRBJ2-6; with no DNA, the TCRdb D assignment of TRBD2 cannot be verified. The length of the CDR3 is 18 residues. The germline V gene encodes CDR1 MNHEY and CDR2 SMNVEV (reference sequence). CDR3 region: CASSLRTSGSRGANVLTF. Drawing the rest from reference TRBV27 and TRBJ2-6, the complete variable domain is EAQVTQNPRYLITVTGKKLTVTCSQNMNHEYMSWYRQDPGLGLRQIYYSMNVEVTDKGDVPEGYKVSRKEKRNFPLILESPSPNQTSLYFCASSLRTSGSRGANVLTFGAGSRLTVL.

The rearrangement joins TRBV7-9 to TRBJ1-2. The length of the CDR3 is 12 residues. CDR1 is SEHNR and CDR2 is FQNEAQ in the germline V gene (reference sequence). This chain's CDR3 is CASSLPSGAYTF.

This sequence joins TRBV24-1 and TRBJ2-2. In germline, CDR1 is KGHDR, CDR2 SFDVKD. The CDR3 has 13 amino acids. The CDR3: CATSEVNTGELFF.

Here the CDR3 reads CAISRADEQFF. The chain employs TRBV10-3 and TRBJ2-1. This CDR3 has 11 amino acids. CDR1 and CDR2 from the germline V gene are ENHRY and SYGVKD.

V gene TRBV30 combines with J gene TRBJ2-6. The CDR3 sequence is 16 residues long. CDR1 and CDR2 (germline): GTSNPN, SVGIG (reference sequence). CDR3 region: CAWSVVGLSGANVLTF.

This CDR3 is CASGQGPGTKNIQYF. The chain uses TRBV27 and TRBJ2-4; the TRBD1 assignment by TCRdb is unverifiable without DNA. The CDR3 has 15 amino acids. Germline loops: CDR1 MNHEY, CDR2 SMNVEV (reference sequence).

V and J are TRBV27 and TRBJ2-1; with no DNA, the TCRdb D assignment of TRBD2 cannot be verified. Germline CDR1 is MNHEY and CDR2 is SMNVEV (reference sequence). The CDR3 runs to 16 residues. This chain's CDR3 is CASSLMLAGAGNEQFF.